This T cell receptor beta chain was recovered during a study of Ad26.COV2.S vaccination and SARS-CoV-2 variants. Per the germline V gene, CDR1 is MNHEY and CDR2 is SVGAGI. Trimming removed 2 bases at V and 4 bases at J, with 11 bases between. The CDR3 is 14 amino acids. With respect to this clone: Its antigen is currently unknown.

Study results and caveats: Individuals receiving vaccine had higher spike-specific TCR breadth than placebo recipients did.

Generated by immunoSEQ multiplex PCR, the TCRdb table keeps only in-frame clones and is missing some. The sample records fewer than 600,000 clones, 70% to 90% being singletons. Treatment indicated: some 19 received Ad26.COV2.S at low or high dose, single or two shots; 5 received placebo; per-sample allocation not given. Sampling took place 63 days after the first vaccine or placebo injection. Material: peripheral blood, obtained in a trial of Ad26.COV2.S vaccine versus placebo. The receptor's source is a person between 18 and 59 years old who received the Ad26.COV2.S COVID-19 vaccine or a placebo. The chain links TRBV6-5 to TRBJ1-2; D remains ambiguous. The CDR3 DNA is TGTGCCAGCAGTTACCAACCCTCGGGCTATGGCTACACCTTC. Translated: CASSYQPSGYGYTF.